This T cell receptor beta chain appears in the sequencing data of a study of spatial heterogeneity in lung cancer. At the level of the study: Strong correlation linked TCR transcript counts in tumor regions to a T cell module score derived from matched bulk RNA-seq. Findings and limits, study-wide: The number of expanded tumor alpha and beta chains correlated with mutation number. Counts for ubiquitous and regional expanded TCRs went along with ubiquitous and regional nonsynonymous mutations, respectively. In tumor T cells, estimated coverage reached roughly 6.8% for alpha chains and 12% to 15% for beta chains.

In germline, CDR1 is DFQATT, CDR2 SNEGSKA (reference sequence). V lost 0 bases to trimming and J lost 3 bases, with 14 bases between them. The CDR3 runs 16 residues. Time point given: sample taken at primary tumor resection. Whole RNA from tumor, nontumor lung or frozen PBMC was sequenced unsorted. MiXCR, run by TCRdb on the 5' RACE reads, gives a single entry per CDR3 protein. The table includes 5,500 to 8,500 distinct CDR3 sequences, about 12% detected once. This clonotype showed up many times. What it binds is not known. A library made for alpha chains picked up this beta chain off target, so its size means little.

V is TRBV20-1 and J is TRBJ1-4, with D maybe TRBD1 (5 bases). Sequenced here: lung tumor tissue, sampled at surgery. The receptor's source is a male donor with early-stage non-small cell lung cancer. DNA of the CDR3: TGCAGTGCTAGAGAAGCCACGGGACGAGCTAATGAAAAACTGTTTTTT. It translates to CSAREATGRANEKLFF.